This T cell receptor beta chain comes out of a study of cytomegalovirus exposure and HLA in healthy donors. At the time of sampling, donors were nominally healthy, though unrecorded immune exposures were likely. Germline V CDR1 and CDR2: SGHTA, FQGNSA. The trim removed 1 base at V and 0 bases at J, leaving 9 bases unmatched. There are 17 residues in the CDR3. The PCR ran on 60 Vbeta and 13 Jbeta primers. The table came from immunoSEQ multiplex PCR; TCRdb's copy has only in-frame clones and leaves some out. The table has 200,000 or so clones, approximately 83% seen once. The source is a girl aged 5-17 years in good health and CMV-seronegative. The chain links TRBV7-2 to TRBJ2-7; 7 nucleotides match TRBD1. Specimen: PBMCs. CDR3 residues: CASSLGNLGTVSYEQYF. CDR3 coding DNA: TGTGCCAGCAGCTTAGGAAATCTAGGGACAGTCTCCTACGAGCAGTACTTC.